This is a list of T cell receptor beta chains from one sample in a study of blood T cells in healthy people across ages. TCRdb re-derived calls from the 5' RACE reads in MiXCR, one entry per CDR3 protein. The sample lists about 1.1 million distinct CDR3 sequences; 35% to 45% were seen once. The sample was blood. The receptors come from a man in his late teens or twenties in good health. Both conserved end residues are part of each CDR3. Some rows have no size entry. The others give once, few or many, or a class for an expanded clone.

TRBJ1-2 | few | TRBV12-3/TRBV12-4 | CASSSTTGSHGYTF
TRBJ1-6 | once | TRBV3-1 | CASSQQDSYNSPLHF
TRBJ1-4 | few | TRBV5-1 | CASSSDRVTEKLFF
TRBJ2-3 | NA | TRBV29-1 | CTTARRSTGTQYF
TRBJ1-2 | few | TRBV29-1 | CSVGEGAAGYTF
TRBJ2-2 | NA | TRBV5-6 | CASSLAPGQLNTGELFF
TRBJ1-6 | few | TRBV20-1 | CSARAFGQPDNSPLHF
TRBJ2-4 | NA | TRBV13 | CASSLGIVAKNIQYF
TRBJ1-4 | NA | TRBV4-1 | CASSQVGTPKNEKLFF
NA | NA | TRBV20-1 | CSAGDRTYNEQYF
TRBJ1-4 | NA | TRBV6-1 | CASSEKDPREKLFF
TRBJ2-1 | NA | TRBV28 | CASNTQGIQETQFF
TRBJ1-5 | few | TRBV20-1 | CSAREFGVLSNQPQHF
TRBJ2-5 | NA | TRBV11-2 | CASSLGVAGGEETQYF
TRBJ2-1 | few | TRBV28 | CASSPRRQPYSYNEQFF
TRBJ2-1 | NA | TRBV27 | CASSLSGQSPYEQFF
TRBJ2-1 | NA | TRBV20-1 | CSASGAGGFNEQFF